The 7 T cell receptor beta chains reported below all come from one sample, sequenced in a study of T cell clonality in common variable immunodeficiency. Assay used: immunoSEQ multiplex PCR; TCRdb lists only in-frame clones, some missing. The sample includes fewer than 70,000 clones, none of them occurring once. Sequencing was carried out using peripheral blood mononuclear cells. The receptors were sampled from a person between 18 and 69 years old in good health.

This clone was seen at least ten times. The read terminates 3 residues ahead of where the CDR3 ends, so the germline J gene completes it. The chain links TRBV20-1 to TRBJ2-1, with TRBD2 as a possible D gene (5 bases). Germline values: CDR1 DFQATT, CDR2 SNEGSKA (reference sequence). The length of the CDR3 is 17 residues. V lost 0 bases to trimming and J lost 3 bases, with 18 bases between them. CDR3 bases read: TGCAGTGCTAGAGACGCCTACGATGCCGAGGGCTACAATGAG. It specifies CSARDAYDAEGYNE. The complete CDR3 sequence is CSARDAYDAEGYNEQFF.

This clone appeared many times. The CDR3 goes on 3 residues after the read ends, and that part is filled in from the germline J gene. J is TRBJ2-5 and V is TRBV16; maybe TRBD1 (6 bases). Trimming took off 5 bases at V and 1 base at J, with 11 bases between the two ends. The germline V gene has CDR1 KGHSY and CDR2 FQNENV. The CDR3 runs to 14 residues. Partial CDR3 DNA: TGTGCCAGCAGCTACAGGGAATCCCAAGAGACC. Amino acid sequence: CASSYRESQET. From start to end, the CDR3 is CASSYRESQETQYF.

This clone has at least ten counts. The CDR3 end is not reached by the read, which stops 3 residues before it; the germline J gene fills it in. The chain couples TRBV5-1 to TRBJ1-4; D may be TRBD1 (5 bases). Per germline, CDR1 SGHRS and CDR2 YFSETQ. The V and J ends lost 4 bases and 8 bases respectively, with 18 bases between them. The CDR3 runs 15 residues. The covered CDR3 bases are TGCGCCAGCAGCCCTACGAGTTGGGGGGACGAAAAA. Translated: CASSPTSWGDEK. The whole CDR3 protein reads CASSPTSWGDEKLFF.

This clone was found many times. The read ends 3 residues before the CDR3 terminus; that terminus is restored from the germline J gene. V and J are TRBV28 and TRBJ1-1, with D maybe TRBD1 (6 bases). Germline CDR1 reads MDHEN; CDR2 reads SYDVKM. The CDR3 totals 13 residues. The CDR3 is CASSRTDRPEAFF. CDR3 DNA, as far as it was read: TGTGCCAGCAGTCGAACTGACAGGCCCGAA.

This clone came up many times. The missing CDR3 end, 3 residues past where the read stops, is filled in from the germline J gene. The V gene is TRBV19, the J gene TRBJ2-6; D perhaps matches TRBD1 (6 bases). The germline V and J ends were trimmed by 4 bases and 2 bases, with 9 bases remaining between them. The CDR3 spans 15 residues. The germline V gene has CDR1 LNHDA and CDR2 SQIVND (reference sequence). CDR3 DNA, as far as it was read: TGTGCCAGTAGTACGCAGGGGACTGGGGCCAACGTC. Protein: CASSTQGTGANV. The full CDR3 reads CASSTQGTGANVLTF.

This clone has at least ten counts. The chain's CDR3 is CASISGTYKETQYF. CDR3 DNA, as far as it was read: TGTGCCAGCATTAGCGGGACTTACAAAGAGACC. This rearrangement joins TRBV5-5 to TRBJ2-5; 8 bases line up with TRBD2. With the read ending 3 residues before the CDR3 end, the germline J gene is used to fill in that end. Per germline, CDR1 SGHKS and CDR2 YYEKEE (reference sequence). This CDR3 contains 14 residues. Germline trimming cut 6 bases from V and 3 bases from J; bases unmatched to any gene: 7.

This clone was seen repeatedly, ten times or more. CDR3 DNA (partial): TGTGCCAGTAGTATGGGCCAGTCCTACAATGAG. It encodes CASSMGQSYNE. The complete CDR3 protein is CASSMGQSYNEQFF. This chain uses TRBV19 with TRBJ2-1; no clear D gene. The read halts 3 residues ahead of the CDR3 end, with the missing end drawn from the germline J gene. Per the germline V gene, CDR1 is LNHDA and CDR2 is SQIVND (reference sequence). CDR3 length: 14 residues. V dropped 3 bases and J dropped 1 base, with 7 bases sitting between them.